What follows is one TCR beta chain and its context. What it binds is unknown. CDR1 is SGHTA and CDR2 is FQGNSA in the germline V gene. The V end lost 0 bases, the J end lost 1 base, and 9 bases lay between the germline ends. The CDR3 is 15 residues long. Sequencing was performed with immunoSEQ multiplex PCR; in TCRdb, only in-frame clones are kept and a portion is missing. Of some 70,000 clones in the sample, just over 90% were seen once. Unexposed donor CD4+ T cells date from about 2010-2018, before the COVID-19 pandemic. CD4 enrichment then naive enrichment separated naive from memory CD4+ cells. This sample was included in a study of CD4 T cells in relation to SARS-CoV-2 and coronaviruses. Notes on the study in general: Culture-expanded clones reflect memory recall rather than primary priming during culture.

This receptor was taken from a human donor in good health. The specimen was naive CD4+ T cells from PBMCs. Documented subset: naive CD4+ T cells isolated by negative enrichment. The chain joins TRBV7-2 to TRBJ1-1; no clear D gene. The CDR3 region has the DNA TGTGCCAGCAGCTTAGCAGTAGGGAGGAACACTGAAGCTTTCTTT. Translation: CASSLAVGRNTEAFF.